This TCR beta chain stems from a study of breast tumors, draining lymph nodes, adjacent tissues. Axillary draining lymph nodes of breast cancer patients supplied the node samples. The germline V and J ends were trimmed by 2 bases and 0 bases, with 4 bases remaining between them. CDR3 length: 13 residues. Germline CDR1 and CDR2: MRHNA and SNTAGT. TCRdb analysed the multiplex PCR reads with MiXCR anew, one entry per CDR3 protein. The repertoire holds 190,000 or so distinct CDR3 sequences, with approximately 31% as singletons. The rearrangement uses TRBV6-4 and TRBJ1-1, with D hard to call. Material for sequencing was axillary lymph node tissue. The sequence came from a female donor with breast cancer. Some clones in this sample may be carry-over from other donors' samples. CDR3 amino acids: CASSDGMNTEAFF. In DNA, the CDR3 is TGTGCCAGCAGTGACGGGATGAACACTGAAGCTTTCTTT.